This entry concerns a single T cell receptor beta chain. The sample comes from a study of cytomegalovirus exposure and HLA in healthy donors. The CDR3 is 14 residues long. The ends lost 5 bases at V and 7 bases at J; junction bases unmatched: 8. Germline values: CDR1 SNHLY, CDR2 FYNNEI. It was with 60 Vbeta and 13 Jbeta primers that the PCR ran. The assay was immunoSEQ multiplex PCR, and TCRdb's table has in-frame clones only and misses some. The sample has some 120,000 clones, approximately 80% seen once. This chain links TRBV2 with TRBJ2-1; 7 bases line up with TRBD2. Material: PBMCs. The receptor was isolated from a man aged 25-45 years in good health and CMV-seropositive. CDR3 amino acids: CASSLTSVLNEQFF. The CDR3 nucleotides are TGTGCCAGCAGTCTTACTAGCGTCCTGAATGAGCAGTTCTTC.